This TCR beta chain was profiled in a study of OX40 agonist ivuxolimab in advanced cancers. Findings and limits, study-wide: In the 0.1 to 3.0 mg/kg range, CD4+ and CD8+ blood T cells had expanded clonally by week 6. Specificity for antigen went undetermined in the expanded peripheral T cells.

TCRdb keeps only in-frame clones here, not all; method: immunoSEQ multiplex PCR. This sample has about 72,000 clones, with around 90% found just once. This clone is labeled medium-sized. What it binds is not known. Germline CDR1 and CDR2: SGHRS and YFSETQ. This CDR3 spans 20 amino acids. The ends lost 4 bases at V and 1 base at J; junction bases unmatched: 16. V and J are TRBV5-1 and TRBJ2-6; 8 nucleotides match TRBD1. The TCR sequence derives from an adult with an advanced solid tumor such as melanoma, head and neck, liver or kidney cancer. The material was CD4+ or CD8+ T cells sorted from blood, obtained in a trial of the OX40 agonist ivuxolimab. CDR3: CASSPRGQGALRSGANVLTF. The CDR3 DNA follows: TGCGCCAGCAGCCCCAGGGGGCAGGGGGCGCTAAGGTCTGGGGCCAACGTCCTGACTTTC.